A selection of T cell receptor beta chains follows, all from one sample in a study of blood T cells in healthy people across ages. TCRdb analysed the 5' RACE reads with MiXCR anew, one entry per CDR3 protein. This table holds approximately 800,000 distinct CDR3 sequences, around 45% found once. The sequenced material came from blood. Receptor source: a man older than 75 in good health. CDR3s include the opening cysteine and the closing phenylalanine or tryptophan. A D gene is named only where the DNA matches it firmly. Clone size, where shown, is once, few, many, or a class for clones that have expanded.

NA	TRBV7-2	TRBD1	TRBJ2-4	CASSHSWDRVAKNIQYF	TGTGCCAGCAGCCATTCGTGGGACAGAGTAGCCAAAAACATTCAGTACTTC
NA	TRBV7-2	TRBD2	TRBJ2-7	CASSFLADLYEQYF	TGTGCCAGCAGCTTTCTAGCGGACCTCTACGAGCAGTACTTC
few	TRBV3-1	NA	TRBJ2-7	CASSQPGPNYEQYF	TGTGCCAGCAGCCAACCGGGACCAAACTACGAGCAGTACTTC
NA	TRBV4-2	TRBD2	TRBJ2-7	CASSQLAGTSGTSYEQYF	TGTGCCAGCAGCCAGCTCGCCGGGACTAGCGGGACATCCTACGAGCAGTACTTC
once	TRBV5-4	TRBD1	TRBJ2-3	CASSLAIRQGGTDTQYF	TGTGCCAGCAGCTTGGCCATTAGACAGGGGGGAACAGATACGCAGTATTTT
NA	TRBV4-3	NA	TRBJ1-6	CASSPQGQLLSSPLHF	TGCGCCAGCAGTCCGCAGGGACAACTCCTTAGTTCACCCCTCCACTTT
NA	TRBV27	TRBD2	TRBJ2-3	CASSLGVAGAEDTQYF	TGTGCCAGCAGTTTAGGGGTAGCGGGAGCGGAAGATACGCAGTATTTT
NA	TRBV7-2	NA	TRBJ2-1	CASSGSLGLIYNEQFF	TGTGCCAGCAGCGGAAGTTTGGGACTTATTTACAATGAGCAGTTCTTC
few	TRBV27	TRBD2	TRBJ2-1	CASKRKGLARSSYNEQFF	TGTGCCAGCAAGAGAAAGGGACTAGCGAGGAGCTCCTACAATGAGCAGTTCTTC
NA	TRBV7-9	TRBD2	TRBJ2-5	CASSLGREYQETQYF	TGTGCCAGCAGCCTCGGGCGGGAGTACCAAGAGACCCAGTACTTC
NA	TRBV5-1	NA	TRBJ2-1	CASSLTVKTTYNEQFF	TGCGCCAGCAGCTTGACGGTGAAGACCACCTACAATGAGCAGTTCTTC
NA	TRBV4-3	NA	TRBJ2-6	CASSATATGANVLTF	TGCGCCAGCAGCGCCACTGCGACTGGGGCCAACGTCCTGACTTTC
many	TRBV20-1	TRBD2	TRBJ2-3	CSARDPLGASGSTDTQYF	TGCAGTGCTAGAGACCCTTTGGGAGCTAGCGGCAGCACAGATACGCAGTATTTT
NA	TRBV24-1	TRBD2	TRBJ2-1	CATSDFPGLGGGFNEQFF	TGTGCCACCAGTGATTTCCCGGGACTAGGGGGAGGGTTCAATGAGCAGTTCTTC
NA	TRBV4-3	NA	TRBJ1-4	CASSQDGSADQDDEKLFF	TGCGCCAGCAGCCAAGACGGATCCGCCGATCAAGACGACGAAAAACTGTTTTTT
NA	TRBV12-5	NA	TRBJ2-5	CASGVAYNEQYF	TGTGCTAGTGGGGTAGCTTACAATGAGCAGTACTTC
once	TRBV19	NA	TRBJ2-1	CASSHRMGEQFF	TGTGCCAGTAGTCACCGAATGGGTGAGCAGTTCTTC
NA	TRBV10-3	NA	TRBJ2-7	CAINNPTGPSSYNEQYF	TGTGCCATCAACAATCCTACAGGGCCCAGCTCCTACAATGAGCAGTACTTC
NA	TRBV11-2	TRBD1	TRBJ1-2	CASSLYRGQDYGYTF	TGTGCCAGCAGCCTATACAGGGGGCAGGACTATGGCTACACCTTC
few	TRBV27	TRBD1	TRBJ1-1	CASSFHRQGGTEAFF	TGTGCCAGCAGTTTCCACCGACAGGGGGGCACTGAAGCTTTCTTT
few	TRBV6-2/TRBV6-3	NA	TRBJ2-5	CASSYGVERPSQTVATQYF	TGTGCCAGCAGTTACGGTGTTGAGCGGCCAAGTCAAACTGTAGCTACCCAGTACTTC
NA	TRBV20-1	TRBD2	TRBJ2-7	CSASPGGPYEQYF	TGCAGTGCTAGCCCGGGAGGACCCTACGAGCAGTACTTC
NA	TRBV27	NA	TRBJ1-2	CASLSYKQDGFGGYTF	TGTGCCAGCCTGTCATACAAACAGGACGGGTTCGGAGGCTACACCTTC
NA	TRBV15	NA	TRBJ2-1	CATSRALEGPYNEQFF	TGTGCCACCAGCAGAGCGTTGGAGGGCCCATACAATGAGCAGTTCTTC
NA	TRBV7-2	TRBD2	TRBJ2-1	CASSRPGGPGNEQFF	TGTGCCAGCAGCCGGCCGGGAGGGCCGGGGAATGAGCAGTTCTTC
NA	TRBV24-1	TRBD2	TRBJ2-2	CATSEQTSGVNTGELFF	TGTGCCACCAGTGAGCAGACTAGCGGGGTAAACACCGGGGAGCTGTTTTTT
NA	TRBV20-1	NA	TRBJ2-5	CNGSQETQYF	TGCAACGGGAGCCAAGAGACCCAGTACTTC
NA	TRBV20-1	TRBD2	TRBJ2-5	CSASRRLAGGHDGQYF	TGCAGTGCTAGCCGCCGACTAGCGGGAGGCCATGATGGGCAGTACTTC
once	TRBV20-1	TRBD1	TRBJ1-2	CSARRRDSTQGSGYTF	TGCAGTGCTAGACGTCGGGACAGTACCCAGGGGTCTGGCTACACCTTC
few	TRBV20-1	TRBD2	TRBJ2-5	CSAESGRAGETQYF	TGCAGTGCTGAAAGCGGGAGGGCGGGAGAGACCCAGTACTTC
NA	TRBV7-2	TRBD2	TRBJ2-1	CASSTSGGVSNEQFF	TGTGCCAGCAGCACTAGCGGGGGGGTCTCCAATGAGCAGTTCTTC
NA	TRBV2	TRBD1	TRBJ1-5	CASSEQGMAGQGINQPQHF	TGTGCCAGCAGTGAACAAGGGATGGCGGGACAGGGGATCAATCAGCCCCAGCATTTT
NA	TRBV20-1	NA	TRBJ1-5	CSASRGMGNQPQHF	TGCAGTGCTAGCAGGGGAATGGGCAATCAGCCCCAGCATTTT